The next 5 T cell receptor beta chains were all read from a single sample in a study of shared clonotypes between healthy human individuals. Sequencing used immunoSEQ multiplex PCR; TCRdb keeps in-frame clones, though not all of them. The profile covers about 600,000 clones, with about 96% appearing a single time and around 0.057% taken by the ten largest. Sequencing was performed on naive CD4+ T cells sorted from blood. Subset described: CD45RA+ positively selected. The receptors shown here come from a woman aged 25 to 39 in good health.

The V call is TRBV10-2, the J call TRBJ2-5; 12 bases map to TRBD2. The germline V gene encodes CDR1 WSHSY and CDR2 SAAADI. Losses at the gene ends were 6 bases for V and 5 bases for J; bases not matched to a gene: 10. CDR3 length: 16 residues. The CDR3 is CASSAAVLAGGETQYF. CDR3 coding DNA: TGCGCCAGCAGCGCCGCCGTTCTAGCGGGAGGGGAGACCCAGTACTTC.

This chain uses TRBV5-5 with TRBJ2-7; D is perhaps TRBD2 (6 bases). Germline V gene lookup returns CDR1 SGHKS and CDR2 YYEKEE (reference sequence). Trimming cost V 4 bases and J 0 bases, with 20 bases left between them. The CDR3 spans 17 residues. CDR3 amino acids: CASSPTGGSGPSYEQYF. CDR3 nucleotide sequence: TGTGCCAGCAGCCCCACTGGAGGAAGCGGGCCCTCCTACGAGCAGTACTTC.

V gene TRBV7-2 combines with J gene TRBJ2-1; possible D gene TRBD1, 5 bases. V was cut by 7 bases and J by 5 bases, with 15 bases left in between. CDR3 length: 14 amino acids. Per the germline V gene, CDR1 is SGHTA and CDR2 is FQGNSA. The CDR3 DNA follows: TGTGCCAGCACCCCGGACACCGCCCACAATGAGCAGTTCTTC. Translated: CASTPDTAHNEQFF.

The genes are TRBV5-4 and TRBJ2-3; 13 positions match TRBD2. CDR1 is SGHNT and CDR2 is YYREEE in the germline V gene (reference sequence). The V gene end was trimmed by 2 bases and the J gene end by 4 bases; junction bases not matched to a gene: 7. This CDR3 is 17 amino acids long. CDR3 protein: CASSFKGGLAGSDTQYF. The CDR3 nucleotides read TGTGCCAGCAGCTTTAAGGGGGGACTAGCGGGATCAGATACGCAGTATTTT.

The J gene is TRBJ2-7, the V gene TRBV30; 8 bases fit TRBD2. This CDR3 is 14 amino acids long. Germline CDR1 and CDR2: GTSNPN and SVGIG (reference sequence). With 2 bases clipped from V and 0 bases from J, the junction kept 3 bases outside the gene matches. CDR3 residues: CAWSPTSGSYEQYF. The DNA of the CDR3 is TGTGCCTGGAGTCCTACTAGCGGCTCCTACGAGCAGTACTTC. Drawing the rest from reference TRBV30 and TRBJ2-7, the complete variable domain is SQTIHQWPATLVQPVGSPLSLECTVEGTSNPNLYWYRQAAGRGLQLLFYSVGIGQISSEVPQNLSASRPQDRQFILSSKKLLLSDSGFYLCAWSPTSGSYEQYFGPGTRLTVT.